This T cell receptor (beta chain) comes out of a study of cytomegalovirus exposure and HLA in healthy donors. Broader study findings: In a later analysis, TCR beta V- and J-gene trimming showed a link to a missense DCLRE1C variant. The study assumed roughly uniform donor sequencing depth for presence/absence analyses.

Healthy bone marrow donors made up the cohort. Primers included in the PCR were 60 Vbeta and 13 Jbeta primers. Profiled with immunoSEQ multiplex PCR; TCRdb holds only in-frame clones, not every one. The sample includes 150,000 to 200,000 clones, 80% to 90% of them seen just once. Turning to this clone: The antigen is not known.

The CDR3 spans 14 residues. The germline V gene encodes CDR1 WNHNN and CDR2 SYGVQD (reference sequence). V was clipped by 5 bases and J by 5 bases, with 13 bases between them. The receptor was derived from a young woman in good health and CMV-seropositive. V gene TRBV10-1 combines with J gene TRBJ2-1, with D tentatively TRBD1 (6 bases). Sequences were obtained from PBMCs. In nucleotides, the CDR3 is TGCGCCAGCAGTCCCGGGACACTGGACAATGAGCAGTTCTTC. Encoded protein: CASSPGTLDNEQFF.